Following are 28 T cell receptor beta chains from one sample sequenced in a study of beta chain features in type 1 diabetes. The entirety of the isolated RNA underwent reverse transcription, so expressed TCRB transcripts were sequenced. Method: immunoSEQ multiplex PCR; TCRdb's copy keeps in-frame clones and lacks some. The sample shows approximately 380,000 clones, roughly 16% of them seen only once. Sequencing was performed on naive CD4+ T cells from blood. The receptor source for this set is a woman under 30 in good health.

This clone was detected a few times. The chain is built from TRBV5-1 and TRBJ2-1; 7 bases align to TRBD2. Losses at the gene ends were 0 bases for V and 8 bases for J; bases not matched to a gene: 2. This CDR3 comprises 13 residues. Germline V CDR1 and CDR2: SGHRS, YFSETQ. The CDR3 is CASSLDAGDEQFF. The CDR3 bases are TGCGCCAGCAGCTTGGATGCGGGGGATGAGCAGTTCTTC.

This clone was detected a few times. The chain links TRBV7-2 to TRBJ1-2; D is unresolved. This CDR3 contains 15 residues. Trimming took off 5 bases at V and 9 bases at J, with 22 bases between the two ends. The germline V gene has CDR1 SGHTA and CDR2 FQGNSA. Written as DNA, the CDR3 is TGTGCCAGCAGCCCCCCGAGACTATCCACTGGGCGCTACACCTTC. Its translation: CASSPPRLSTGRYTF. The full variable domain, in which reference TRBV7-2 and TRBJ1-2 provide the parts outside the CDR3, is GAGVSQSPSNKVTEKGKDVELRCDPISGHTALYWYRQSLGQGLEFLIYFQGNSAPDKSGLPSDRFSAERTGGSVSTLTIQRTQQEDSAVYLCASSPPRLSTGRYTFGSGTRLTVV.

There are a few counts of this clone. The chain recombines TRBV18 with TRBJ2-7, with 7 nucleotides matching TRBD1. This CDR3 region has 14 residues. Trimming cost V 3 bases and J 2 bases; bases outside gene matches: 4. CDR1 KGHSH and CDR2 LQKENI come from the germline V gene. CDR3 bases: TGTGCCAGCTCACCCGCCGGGACAGCCTACGAGCAGTACTTC. Translated, it gives CASSPAGTAYEQYF.

The CDR3 DNA sequence: TGTGCCAGCAGTAGACTGACTAGCGGGATAGGTAATGAGCAGTTCTTC. It yields the protein CASSRLTSGIGNEQFF. The V call is TRBV28, the J call TRBJ2-1; 11 bases match TRBD2. After removal of 5 bases from V and 7 bases from J, the junction contained 10 bases not matched to a gene. The V gene's germline CDR1 is MDHEN and CDR2 SYDVKM. The length of the CDR3 is 16 residues.

This clone occurred a few times. This sequence joins TRBV7-9 and TRBJ1-1, with a tentative D call TRBD1 (5 bases). This CDR3 has 17 residues. Trimming took off 2 bases at V and 1 base at J, with 17 bases between the two ends. Germline V lookup: CDR1 SEHNR, CDR2 FQNEAQ (reference sequence). CDR3 protein: CASSLRAAGGTNTEAFF. The CDR3 DNA is TGTGCCAGCAGCTTACGGGCCGCGGGGGGGACGAACACTGAAGCTTTCTTT.

The chain joins TRBV25-1 to TRBJ2-2, with 10 bases lining up with TRBD1. Per the germline V gene, CDR1 is MGHDK and CDR2 is SYGVNS. The V gene end was trimmed by 3 bases and the J gene end by 6 bases; junction bases not matched to a gene: 10. The CDR3 extends over 17 amino acids. CDR3 coding DNA: TGTGCCAGCAGTGACCCCCGGGACAGGGGAGTATCCGGGGAGCTGTTTTTT. It yields the protein CASSDPRDRGVSGELFF.

The chain recombines TRBV5-4 with TRBJ2-3; TRBD2 is a possible D gene (5 bases). V lost 5 bases, J lost 0 bases, and 13 bases lay in between. The CDR3 covers 15 residues. Per the germline V gene, CDR1 is SGHNT and CDR2 is YYREEE (reference sequence). CDR3 coding DNA: TGTGCCAGCAGGTCGGGTGGCGGGAGCACAGATACGCAGTATTTT. It specifies CASRSGGGSTDTQYF.

This clone showed up just a few times. The gene calls are TRBV18 and TRBJ2-1, with 13 nucleotides matching TRBD2. Germline values: CDR1 KGHSH, CDR2 LQKENI. J was trimmed by 1 base and V by 0 bases; bases with no gene match: 3. This CDR3 contains 18 residues. CDR3 sequence: CASSPPTSGRLSYNEQFF. CDR3 sequence (DNA): TGTGCCAGCTCACCACCGACTAGCGGGAGGTTATCCTACAATGAGCAGTTCTTC.

The chain is built from TRBV5-4 and TRBJ1-1, with 7 bases fitting TRBD1. Germline assignment: CDR1 SGHNT and CDR2 YYREEE (reference sequence). Losses at the gene ends were 4 bases for V and 1 base for J; bases not matched to a gene: 7. The CDR3 is 15 residues long. The CDR3 bases are TGTGCCAGCAGCCGAAGTGGGACAGCGAACACTGAAGCTTTCTTT. Translated: CASSRSGTANTEAFF. Using reference TRBV5-4 and TRBJ1-1 for the parts outside the CDR3, the full variable domain is ETGVTQSPTHLIKTRGQQVTLRCSSQSGHNTVSWYQQALGQGPQFIFQYYREEENGRGNFPPRFSGLQFPNYSSELNVNALELDDSALYLCASSRSGTANTEAFFGQGTRLTVV.

The chain links TRBV2 to TRBJ1-5; no reliable D call. The CDR3 sequence is 16 residues long. Between the trimmed V and J ends, which lost 1 base and 0 bases, there was a span of 10 bases. CDR1 and CDR2 (germline): SNHLY, FYNNEI. CDR3 protein: CASSEGSGRSNQPQHF. Written as DNA, the CDR3 is TGTGCCAGCAGTGAAGGAAGCGGACGTAGCAATCAGCCCCAGCATTTT.

This clone was seen only a few times. The rearrangement uses TRBV30 and TRBJ1-2; D remains unclear. The CDR3 length is 12 residues. In germline, CDR1 is GTSNPN, CDR2 SVGIG (reference sequence). The V end was cut by 3 bases, the J end by 6 bases, with 11 bases between. The CDR3 loop is CAWSRDSHGYTF. The DNA for the CDR3 is TGTGCCTGGAGCCGGGATTCACATGGCTACACCTTC. The complete variable domain, with remaining parts taken from reference TRBV30 and TRBJ1-2, reads SQTIHQWPATLVQPVGSPLSLECTVEGTSNPNLYWYRQAAGRGLQLLFYSVGIGQISSEVPQNLSASRPQDRQFILSSKKLLLSDSGFYLCAWSRDSHGYTFGSGTRLTVV.

The sample holds a few counts of this clone. The gene calls are TRBV7-2 and TRBJ2-5, with 10 bases identical to TRBD1. CDR3 size: 14 residues. With V trimmed by 5 bases and J by 4 bases, 4 bases remained unmatched. The germline CDR1 and CDR2 sequences are SGHTA and FQGNSA. The CDR3 region has the DNA TGTGCCAGCAGCCGACAGGGGGCATTAGAGACCCAGTACTTC. It yields the protein CASSRQGALETQYF. The full variable domain, rest sourced from reference TRBV7-2 and TRBJ2-5, is GAGVSQSPSNKVTEKGKDVELRCDPISGHTALYWYRQSLGQGLEFLIYFQGNSAPDKSGLPSDRFSAERTGGSVSTLTIQRTQQEDSAVYLCASSRQGALETQYFGPGTRLLVL.

The chain employs TRBV7-9 and TRBJ2-1, with unresolved D. With 4 bases removed from V and 6 bases from J, the gap between germline ends came to 7 bases. The CDR3 runs 12 residues. Germline lookup yields CDR1 SEHNR and CDR2 FQNEAQ (reference sequence). CDR3 bases: TGTGCCAGCAGCTCGGTAGCCAATGAGCAGTTCTTC. Amino acids: CASSSVANEQFF.

J is TRBJ1-1 and V is TRBV6-6; 7 bases map to TRBD1. Per germline, CDR1 MNHNY and CDR2 SVGAGI (reference sequence). The CDR3 has 16 residues. Germline trimming cut 4 bases from V and 11 bases from J; bases unmatched to any gene: 19. CDR3 in DNA: TGTGCCAGCAGTTCCCCTCCTGGCAGGGGGTCCCCGCAGGCTTTCTTT. The encoded protein is CASSSPPGRGSPQAFF.

This clone was recorded a few times. The chain joins TRBV6-1 to TRBJ2-6, with a possible D match to TRBD1 (5 bases). The germline V gene has CDR1 MNHNS and CDR2 SASEGT. The CDR3 extends over 14 amino acids. The ends were cut back, 2 bases at V and 12 bases at J, with 14 bases in the middle. In DNA form, the CDR3 reads TGTGCCAGCAGTGAAAGGGGCAGTATCAGCGTCCTGACTTTC. Its translation is CASSERGSISVLTF.

The gene calls are TRBV30 and TRBJ2-4; perhaps TRBD2 as D (7 bases). V dropped 4 bases and J dropped 3 bases, with 22 bases sitting between them. This CDR3 is built from 17 residues. Germline V gives CDR1 GTSNPN, CDR2 SVGIG (reference sequence). DNA of the CDR3: TGTGCCTGGACCTATGAGGGGGAGGGCCTCTGCAAAAACATTCAGTACTTC. Translated, it gives CAWTYEGEGLCKNIQYF.

The chain couples TRBV11-2 to TRBJ2-1; TRBD2 matches at 10 bases. Losses at the gene ends were 3 bases for V and 3 bases for J; bases not matched to a gene: 5. CDR1 and CDR2 (germline): SGHAT, FQNNGV. There are 16 residues in the CDR3. The CDR3 bases are TGTGCCAGCAGCTTTCGAGGACTAGCGGTCTACAATGAGCAGTTCTTC. Protein sequence: CASSFRGLAVYNEQFF.

This clone appeared a few times. The V and J genes are TRBV7-9 and TRBJ1-2; a possible D gene is TRBD1 (5 bases). The CDR3 loop spans 15 amino acids. The V and J ends lost 0 bases and 8 bases respectively, with 16 bases between them. Germline V lookup: CDR1 SEHNR, CDR2 FQNEAQ (reference sequence). The CDR3 here is CASSLAYPRVEGYTF. For the CDR3, the DNA is TGTGCCAGCAGCTTAGCCTACCCCAGGGTGGAGGGCTACACCTTC.

This clone has a handful of counts. The chain couples TRBV5-4 to TRBJ2-3; TRBD2 matches 10 bases. J gave up 3 bases and V 0 bases, and 7 bases lay outside the gene matches. The CDR3 is 17 residues long. Per the germline V gene, CDR1 is SGHNT and CDR2 is YYREEE (reference sequence). For the CDR3, the DNA is TGTGCCAGCAGCTTGGGCCCCCCTAGCGGGAGTACAGATACGCAGTATTTT. Translation: CASSLGPPSGSTDTQYF.

V and J are TRBV27 and TRBJ2-1, with 12 bases fitting TRBD2. V shed 3 bases and J 4 bases; nucleotides not matched to a gene: 7. Germline CDR1 and CDR2: MNHEY and SMNVEV (reference sequence). This CDR3 region has 17 residues. As DNA, the CDR3 is TGTGCCAGCAGTTTTCTAGCGGGAGGGTTAGGGTACAATGAGCAGTTCTTC. Amino acids: CASSFLAGGLGYNEQFF.

This clone was detected only a few times. In DNA form, the CDR3 reads TGTGCCTGGAACCCGGCGGAGTCTTACGAGCAGTACTTC. Translated: CAWNPAESYEQYF. V usage is TRBV30 and J usage is TRBJ2-7; no reliable D call. Trimming removed 4 bases from V and 4 bases from J, with 14 bases in between. CDR3 length equals 13 residues. CDR1 is GTSNPN, CDR2 SVGIG, per germline (reference sequence).

This clone was seen more than once but under ten times. The rearrangement links TRBV10-3 to TRBJ2-5, with 7 bases that match TRBD2. Per germline, CDR1 ENHRY and CDR2 SYGVKD. The V and J ends lost 6 bases and 4 bases, in that order; junction bases with no gene match: 5. The CDR3 extends over 13 amino acids. CDR3 nucleotide sequence: TGTGCCATCAGGGGACTAACGGGAGAGACCCAGTACTTC. Amino acids: CAIRGLTGETQYF.

This rearrangement joins TRBV4-3 to TRBJ1-1, with TRBD1 matching 7 bases. V lost 0 bases and J lost 5; bases outside the gene matches: 9. CDR1 is LGHNA and CDR2 is YSLEER in the germline V gene. This CDR3 spans 16 amino acids. CDR3 amino acids: CASSQDGRGGNTEAFF. The DNA of the CDR3 is TGCGCCAGCAGCCAAGATGGGAGAGGGGGCAATACTGAAGCTTTCTTT.

Of note for this clone: Distinct nucleotide sequences in the sample also encode this CDR3. The CDR3 DNA reads TGTGCCAGCAGCGTAAGACTAGCGGGGTACAATGAGCAGTTCTTC. Translating gives CASSVRLAGYNEQFF. The J gene is TRBJ2-1, the V gene TRBV9, with 11 bases aligning to TRBD2. The CDR3 length is 15 residues. The J segment lost 4 bases and the V segment lost 1 base, leaving 1 base of the junction unmatched. Germline CDR1 SGDLS, CDR2 YYNGEE.

This clone was seen a handful of times. The V call is TRBV6-5, the J call TRBJ2-6; a weak D match, TRBD2 (6 bases). Germline V gene sequence: CDR1 MNHEY, CDR2 SVGAGI. The V end was cut by 4 bases, the J end by 2 bases, with 9 bases between. The CDR3 extends over 15 amino acids. This CDR3 reads CASSSLAAGANVLTF. The CDR3 DNA sequence: TGTGCCAGCAGTTCACTAGCTGCTGGGGCCAACGTCCTGACTTTC.

The chain combines TRBV9 with TRBJ1-1; D call uncertain. The CDR3 extends over 14 amino acids. V was clipped by 0 bases and J by 1 base, with 7 bases between them. Germline CDR1 is SGDLS and CDR2 is YYNGEE. CDR3 DNA: TGTGCCAGCAGCGTAGGTCCGGGGAACACTGAAGCTTTCTTT. It is translated as CASSVGPGNTEAFF.

In this sample, this clone turned up a few times. The chain links TRBV6-5 to TRBJ2-1; D might be TRBD2 (5 bases). V lost 5 bases and J 5 bases, leaving 13 bases between the germline ends. Germline V gene sequence: CDR1 MNHEY, CDR2 SVGAGI. CDR3 length: 14 residues. This CDR3 reads CASSPRGQDNEQFF. CDR3 DNA: TGTGCCAGCAGTCCGCGCGGGCAGGACAATGAGCAGTTCTTC.

This clone has only a few counts. J is TRBJ1-1 and V is TRBV27, with D hard to call. The CDR3 runs to 13 residues. The germline V gene has CDR1 MNHEY and CDR2 SMNVEV (reference sequence). The ends were cut back, 2 bases at V and 5 bases at J, with 9 bases in the middle. The CDR3 DNA follows: TGTGCCAGCAGTTTAGGCGCGGATACTGAAGCTTTCTTT. Encoded protein: CASSLGADTEAFF.